Below, 30 T cell receptor beta chains from the same sample are listed, as sequenced in a study of patients and donors after allogeneic stem cell transplantation. TCRdb re-derived calls from the RT-PCR reads in MiXCR, one entry per CDR3 protein. The sample contains 150,000 to 200,000 distinct CDR3 sequences, about 32% of which appear only once. Sequenced: blood, either unsorted or a sorted T cell fraction (not recorded which). The source is a human donor who was either an allogeneic HSCT recipient or a stem cell or donor lymphocyte infusion donor (not recorded which). It is not recorded whose cells these are; they may come from a transplant donor.

This clonotype was seen only a few times. This rearrangement joins TRBV25-1 to TRBJ2-2, with D possibly matching TRBD1 (5 bases). The CDR3 loop spans 13 amino acids. Looked up from germline, CDR1 is MGHDK and CDR2 is SYGVNS. The V end lost 7 bases, the J end lost 5 bases, and 11 bases lay between the germline ends. The CDR3 DNA reads TGTGCCAGCAAAGTACAGGTGACCGGGGAGCTGTTTTTT. It encodes CASKVQVTGELFF. The whole variable domain, remainder taken from reference TRBV25-1 and TRBJ2-2, is EADIYQTPRYLVIGTGKKITLECSQTMGHDKMYWYQQDPGMELHLIHYSYGVNSTEKGDLSSESTVSRIRTEHFPLTLESARPSHTSQYLCASKVQVTGELFFGEGSRLTVL.

The CDR3 sequence: CASSRRVYTGELNYGYTF. CDR3 coding DNA: TGTGCCAGCTCACGCCGCGTATACACAGGGGAACTAAACTATGGCTACACCTTC. The chain links TRBV18 to TRBJ1-2, with TRBD1 matching over 7 bases. Germline CDR1 is KGHSH and CDR2 is LQKENI. This CDR3 is built from 18 residues. The junction had 16 bases not matched to a gene; V was cut back by 4 bases and J by 2 bases.

This clonotype has more than one count but fewer than ten. This sequence joins TRBV5-1 and TRBJ2-2, with 11 bases identical to TRBD2. The ends lost 5 bases at V and 3 bases at J; junction bases unmatched: 3. The CDR3 totals 15 residues. The germline CDR1 and CDR2 sequences are SGHRS and YFSETQ. CDR3 nucleotide sequence: TGCGCCAGCAGGAAACTAGCGGGAGACACCGGGGAGCTGTTTTTT. Translating it yields CASRKLAGDTGELFF.

The chain carries TRBV9 and TRBJ2-1; no definite D call. Germline lookup yields CDR1 SGDLS and CDR2 YYNGEE. V was trimmed by 0 bases and J by 9 bases, leaving 13 bases between them. The CDR3 loop spans 14 amino acids. The CDR3 bases are TGTGCCAGCAGCGTAGGGTATATGTACCCTGAGCAGTTCTTC. It specifies CASSVGYMYPEQFF.

This clonotype was found many times. This chain connects TRBV6-5 to TRBJ1-5; D may be TRBD1 (6 bases). Between the trimmed V and J ends, which lost 4 bases and 4 bases, there was a span of 14 bases. The CDR3 runs to 15 residues. Germline V lookup: CDR1 MNHEY, CDR2 SVGAGI. The DNA of the CDR3 is TGTGCCAGCAGTTTGACAGGTTTTGGTAATCAGCCCCAGCATTTT. Translating it yields CASSLTGFGNQPQHF.

The V gene is TRBV18, the J gene TRBJ2-1, with D uncertain. V shed 2 bases and J shed 9 bases, with 8 bases lying between them. This CDR3 spans 12 amino acids. Germline V CDR1 and CDR2: KGHSH, LQKENI. As DNA, the CDR3 is TGTGCCAGCTCACCAGGGGTTGCTGAGCAGTTCTTC. This encodes CASSPGVAEQFF.

This clonotype was recorded many times. The rearrangement links TRBV12-3 or TRBV12-4 to TRBJ1-1, with D maybe TRBD1 (5 bases). The CDR3 runs to 13 residues. Trimming cost V 7 bases and J 3 bases, with 12 bases left between them. The CDR3 region is CASNLQEDTEAFF. CDR3 nucleotide sequence: TGTGCCAGCAACCTACAGGAGGACACTGAAGCTTTCTTT.

The chain uses TRBV20-1 and TRBJ1-1; D is possibly TRBD1 (5 bases). Per the germline V gene, CDR1 is DFQATT and CDR2 is SNEGSKA (reference sequence). V dropped 1 base and J dropped 5 bases, with 14 bases sitting between them. The CDR3 is 14 amino acids. In DNA, the CDR3 is TGCAGTGCTAGAGGGCGGGGGAAGGATACTGAAGCTTTCTTT. This gives the protein CSARGRGKDTEAFF.

Only a few counts were recorded for this clonotype. The chain uses TRBV30 and TRBJ1-1; D is unclear. CDR1 is GTSNPN, CDR2 SVGIG, per germline (reference sequence). Trimming shortened V by 5 bases and J by 3 bases, and 7 bases separated the two germline ends. The CDR3 totals 11 residues. CDR3 sequence: CAWLYYTEAFF. CDR3 nucleotide sequence: TGTGCCTGGCTCTATTACACTGAAGCTTTCTTT.

CDR3: CASSSPNRVPSYEQYF. For the CDR3, the DNA is TGTGCCAGCAGCAGCCCCAACAGGGTCCCCTCCTACGAGCAGTACTTC. The chain recombines TRBV7-9 with TRBJ2-7; possibly TRBD1 for D (6 bases). From germline, CDR1 is SEHNR and CDR2 FQNEAQ (reference sequence). Trimming cost V 5 bases and J 0 bases, with 17 bases left between them. The CDR3 runs to 16 residues. Looking up the rest from reference TRBV7-9 and TRBJ2-7 gives the full variable domain: DTGVSQNPRHKITKRGQNVTFRCDPISEHNRLYWYRQTLGQGPEFLTYFQNEAQLEKSRLLSDRFSAERPKGSFSTLEIQRTEQGDSAMYLCASSSPNRVPSYEQYFGPGTRLTVT.

The rearrangement joins TRBV18 to TRBJ2-7, with TRBD1 identical over 7 bases. The CDR3 loop spans 17 amino acids. The germline V gene has CDR1 KGHSH and CDR2 LQKENI. The V segment lost 3 bases and the J segment 0 bases; nucleotides outside the gene matches: 11. DNA for the CDR3: TGTGCCAGCTCACCGAGATTAAGAACAGGGGCCTCCTACGAGCAGTACTTC. This translates into CASSPRLRTGASYEQYF.

This sequence joins TRBV12-3 or TRBV12-4 and TRBJ2-1; TRBD2 is a possible D gene (6 bases). This CDR3 region has 13 residues. Trimming took 5 bases from V and 7 from J, leaving 12 bases between them. This CDR3 is CASSARLGNEQFF. The CDR3 bases are TGTGCCAGCAGTGCCAGACTAGGAAATGAGCAGTTCTTC.

The chain is built from TRBV12-3 or TRBV12-4 and TRBJ2-6, with 7 bases lining up with TRBD1. J was trimmed by 4 bases and V by 7 bases; bases with no gene match: 10. The CDR3 is 16 residues long. The CDR3 coding sequence is TGTGCCAGCACCGAAACAGGGGTAAAAGGGGCCAACGTCCTGACTTTC. It encodes CASTETGVKGANVLTF.

The chain combines TRBV20-1 with TRBJ1-3; 9 nucleotides agree with TRBD1. The V segment lost 3 bases and the J segment 2 bases; nucleotides outside the gene matches: 5. Germline CDR1 and CDR2: DFQATT and SNEGSKA (reference sequence). The CDR3 runs 15 residues. The CDR3 DNA sequence: TGCAGTGCTAGTTACGGACAGGGGACTGGAAACACCATATATTTT. Its translation is CSASYGQGTGNTIYF.

V usage is TRBV5-1 and J usage is TRBJ2-3; no firm D call. The CDR3 spans 12 residues. From germline, CDR1 is SGHRS and CDR2 YFSETQ. V lost 5 bases to trimming and J lost 2 bases, with 6 bases between them. CDR3: CASRRLTDTQYF. CDR3 DNA sequence: TGCGCCAGCAGAAGGCTCACAGATACGCAGTATTTT.

There are a few counts of this clonotype. The rearrangement joins TRBV5-1 to TRBJ1-2; TRBD1 matches at 9 bases. V lost 4 bases, J lost 5 bases, and 3 bases stayed unmatched. CDR3 size: 13 residues. Germline CDR1 is SGHRS and CDR2 is YFSETQ. The CDR3 region is CASSQDRGYGYTF. The CDR3 DNA is TGCGCCAGCAGCCAGGACAGGGGTTATGGCTACACCTTC.

The chain uses TRBV4-2 and TRBJ2-6; D remains ambiguous. The V end lost 6 bases, the J end lost 5 bases, and 8 bases lay between the germline ends. The CDR3 extends over 13 amino acids. The V gene's germline CDR1 is LGHNA and CDR2 YNFKEQ. CDR3 DNA: TGTGCCAGCAGTGCCGCAAGGGCCAACGTCCTGACTTTC. This gives the protein CASSAARANVLTF.

The chain joins TRBV20-1 to TRBJ2-2; 8 positions match TRBD2. The length of the CDR3 is 14 residues. V was pared by 3 bases and J by 7 bases, with 7 bases of the junction left unmatched. Germline CDR1 and CDR2: DFQATT and SNEGSKA (reference sequence). CDR3 bases: TGCAGTGCTAGGGGTAGCGGGAATGGCGGGGAGCTGTTTTTT. It translates to CSARGSGNGGELFF.

This sequence joins TRBV7-9 and TRBJ2-7, with 8 positions matching TRBD2. Per germline, CDR1 SEHNR and CDR2 FQNEAQ (reference sequence). The V segment lost 5 bases and the J segment 0 bases; nucleotides outside the gene matches: 3. The CDR3 loop spans 14 amino acids. The CDR3 sequence: CASSELAASYEQYF. The CDR3, as DNA: TGTGCCAGCAGCGAACTAGCGGCCTCCTACGAGCAGTACTTC.

This clonotype was observed many times. The chain has TRBV2 and TRBJ1-2; the match to TRBD1 covers 7 bases. J gave up 5 bases and V 7 bases, and 4 bases lay outside the gene matches. This CDR3 is built from 12 residues. Germline CDR1 SNHLY, CDR2 FYNNEI. The CDR3: CASTPTGYGYTF. The DNA of the CDR3 is TGTGCCAGCACCCCGACAGGGTATGGCTACACCTTC.

The table lists this clonotype with a few counts. This rearrangement joins TRBV29-1 to TRBJ2-7, with D perhaps given as TRBD1 or TRBD2 (5 bases each). V gave up 6 bases and J gave up 2 bases, with 11 bases separating them. The germline V gene has CDR1 SQVTM and CDR2 ANQGSEA. This CDR3 is built from 12 residues. The CDR3 protein is CSVRDGPYEQYF. The DNA of the CDR3 is TGCAGCGTCCGGGACGGACCCTACGAGCAGTACTTC.

This clonotype was seen a few times. The J gene is TRBJ2-1, the V gene TRBV12-3 or TRBV12-4; D is uncertain. The CDR3 has 15 amino acids. V dropped 3 bases and J dropped 10 bases, with 19 bases sitting between them. The DNA for the CDR3 is TGTGCCAGCAGTTTTGGCGTGTTCTCCGAATGGGAGCAGTTCTTC. Protein sequence: CASSFGVFSEWEQFF.

This clonotype has a handful of counts. The chain is built from TRBV5-1 and TRBJ1-1, with D possibly being TRBD1 (5 bases). V shed 1 base and J shed 4 bases, with 8 bases lying between them. The CDR3 is made up of 13 amino acids. Germline V CDR1 and CDR2: SGHRS, YFSETQ. CDR3 region: CASSLRGATEAFF. The CDR3 DNA sequence: TGCGCCAGCAGCTTGCGCGGGGCCACTGAAGCTTTCTTT.

The chain couples TRBV5-5 to TRBJ2-1, with D uncertain. CDR3 length equals 15 residues. Trimming shortened V by 0 bases and J by 2 bases, and 9 bases separated the two germline ends. Germline lookup yields CDR1 SGHKS and CDR2 YYEKEE (reference sequence). Here the CDR3 reads CASSLATGPYNEQFF. The CDR3 region has the DNA TGTGCCAGCAGCTTGGCCACTGGCCCCTACAATGAGCAGTTCTTC.

This clonotype occurred many times. The CDR3 DNA reads TGCGCCAGCTCTCAGGGGGCCGATCAGCCCCAGCATTTT. This encodes CASSQGADQPQHF. This sequence joins TRBV5-1 and TRBJ1-5; 8 bases match TRBD1. V was clipped by 7 bases and J by 5 bases; unmatched bases: 5. The CDR3 runs to 13 residues. Per the germline V gene, CDR1 is SGHRS and CDR2 is YFSETQ.

A few counts support this clonotype. The chain employs TRBV29-1 and TRBJ1-4; 9 bases match TRBD1. Germline V gene lookup returns CDR1 SQVTM and CDR2 ANQGSEA. V was pared by 6 bases and J by 7 bases, with 6 bases of the junction left unmatched. The CDR3 is 13 amino acids. In nucleotides, the CDR3 is TGCAGCGTCAAGGACAGGGGCGTTGAAAAACTGTTTTTT. Its protein product is CSVKDRGVEKLFF.

V usage is TRBV19 and J usage is TRBJ2-2; no clear D gene. The CDR3 contains 15 residues. Looked up from germline, CDR1 is LNHDA and CDR2 is SQIVND (reference sequence). Trimming removed 1 base at V and 6 bases at J, with 12 bases between. The CDR3 nucleotides are TGTGCCAGTAGTATAGCGTCTAGTTCGGCCGGGGAGCTGTTTTTT. Translation gives CASSIASSSAGELFF.

This clonotype was seen ten or more times. The V and J genes are TRBV6-2 or TRBV6-3 and TRBJ1-1; D uncertain. This CDR3 has 13 amino acids. Germline lookup yields CDR1 MNHEY and CDR2 SVGEGT. The V gene lost 2 bases and the J gene lost 2 bases, with 6 bases spanning the gap. The CDR3 DNA sequence: TGTGCCAGCAGTTACAACGGTAACACTGAAGCTTTCTTT. This gives the protein CASSYNGNTEAFF.

The chain employs TRBV20-1 and TRBJ1-1; no clear D. V gave up 0 bases and J gave up 0 bases, with 11 bases separating them. This CDR3 spans 15 amino acids. Germline V gene lookup returns CDR1 DFQATT and CDR2 SNEGSKA (reference sequence). The chain's CDR3 is CSARDSTNMNTEAFF. The DNA of the CDR3 is TGCAGTGCTAGAGATAGTACAAACATGAACACTGAAGCTTTCTTT.

This clonotype was counted a few times. The chain carries TRBV29-1 and TRBJ2-3; weak D call: TRBD2 (7 bases). There are 14 residues in the CDR3. V shed 6 bases and J shed 5 bases, with 18 bases lying between them. CDR1 is SQVTM and CDR2 is ANQGSEA in the germline V gene. CDR3 bases: TGCAGCGTCCAAAAGGGGGGGGTCGGAGATACGCAGTATTTT. Translating gives CSVQKGGVGDTQYF.